The source of this T cell receptor (beta chain) is a study of T cells in Graves' hyperthyroidism and ophthalmopathy. At the level of the study: Sampling of peripheral blood happened at initial diagnosis, prior to any treatment. Whole-study findings and limits: The majority of expanded thyroid clonotypes above 0.001 also appeared in blood.

This CDR3 has 16 residues. In germline, CDR1 is SNHLY, CDR2 FYNNEI. Trimming at V came to 2 bases and at J to 3 bases, leaving 6 bases not matched to a gene. Hyperthyroidism was newly diagnosed in patients aged 18 to 65 (duration under 2 months). Exclusions: uncontrolled infection, other autoimmune disease, pregnancy, lactation. Amplified regions were TCR beta CDR3 sequences from RNA transcripts. The TCR CDR3 was amplified in a first-round RT-PCR using the HTBI primer set. TCRdb independently ran MiXCR on the multiplex PCR reads; one entry per CDR3 protein. The table has 800,000 or so distinct CDR3 sequences, around 38% seen once. This clonotype was seen a single time. Its antigen is not identified.

The clonotype was recovered from a man between 18 and 35 years old with Graves' hyperthyroidism. Specimen: blood. The chain has TRBV2 and TRBJ2-7; TRBD1 matches at 11 bases. CDR3 region: CASSEPRDRGDYEQYF. CDR3 bases: TGTGCCAGCAGTGAACCCCGGGACAGGGGGGACTACGAGCAGTACTTC. Full variable domain (outside the CDR3, taken from reference TRBV2 and TRBJ2-7): EPEVTQTPSHQVTQMGQEVILRCVPISNHLYFYWYRQILGQKVEFLVSFYNNEISEKSEIFDDQFSVERPDGSNFTLKIRSTKLEDSAMYFCASSEPRDRGDYEQYFGPGTRLTVT.